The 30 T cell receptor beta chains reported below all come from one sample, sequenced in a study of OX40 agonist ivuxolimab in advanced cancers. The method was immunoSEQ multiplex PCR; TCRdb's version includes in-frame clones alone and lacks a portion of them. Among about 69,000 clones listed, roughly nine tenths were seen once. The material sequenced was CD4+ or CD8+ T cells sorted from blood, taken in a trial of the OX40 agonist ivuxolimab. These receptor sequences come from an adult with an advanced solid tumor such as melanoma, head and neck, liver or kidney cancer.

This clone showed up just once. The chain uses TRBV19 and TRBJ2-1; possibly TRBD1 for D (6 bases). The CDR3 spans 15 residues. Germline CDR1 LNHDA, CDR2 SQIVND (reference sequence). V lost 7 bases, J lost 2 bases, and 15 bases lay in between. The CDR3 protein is CASTPEDRTYNEQFF. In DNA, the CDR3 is TGTGCCAGTACCCCGGAGGACAGAACCTACAATGAGCAGTTCTTC.

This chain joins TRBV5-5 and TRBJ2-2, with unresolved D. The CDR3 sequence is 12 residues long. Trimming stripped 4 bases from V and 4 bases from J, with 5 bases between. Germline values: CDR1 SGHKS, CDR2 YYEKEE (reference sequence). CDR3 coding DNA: TGTGCCAGCAGCCCCGGCACCGGGGAGCTGTTTTTT. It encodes CASSPGTGELFF.

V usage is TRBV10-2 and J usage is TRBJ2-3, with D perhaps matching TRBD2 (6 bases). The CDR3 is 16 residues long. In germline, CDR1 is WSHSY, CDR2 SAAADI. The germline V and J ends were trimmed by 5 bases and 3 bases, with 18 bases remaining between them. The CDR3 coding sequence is TGCGCCAGCAGTATCTTGGCGGGACCAGTAACAGATACGCAGTATTTT. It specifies CASSILAGPVTDTQYF.

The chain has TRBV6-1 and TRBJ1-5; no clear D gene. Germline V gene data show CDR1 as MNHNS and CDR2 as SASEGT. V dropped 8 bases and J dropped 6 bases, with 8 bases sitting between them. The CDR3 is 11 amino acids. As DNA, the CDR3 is TGTGCCAGCGGTACCGGTCAGCCCCAGCATTTT. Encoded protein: CASGTGQPQHF.

CDR3 residues: CSVEGRGTDKRNTIYF. The CDR3 DNA is TGCAGCGTTGAAGGGCGTGGGACGGACAAAAGAAACACCATATATTTT. The chain couples TRBV29-1 to TRBJ1-3, with D possibly TRBD1 on 5 matching bases. Trimming took off 1 base at V and 5 bases at J, with 18 bases between the two ends. This CDR3 contains 16 residues. Germline CDR1 and CDR2: SQVTM and ANQGSEA.

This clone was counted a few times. The CDR3 sequence: CASMTSGQLNEKLFF. The CDR3 bases are TGTGCCAGCATGACCTCGGGACAGCTTAATGAAAAACTGTTTTTT. The J gene is TRBJ1-4, the V gene TRBV28, with 7 nucleotides matching TRBD1. The CDR3 sequence is 15 residues long. V trimming: 7 bases; J trimming: 4 bases; junction bases outside the gene matches: 9. The germline CDR1 and CDR2 sequences are MDHEN and SYDVKM.

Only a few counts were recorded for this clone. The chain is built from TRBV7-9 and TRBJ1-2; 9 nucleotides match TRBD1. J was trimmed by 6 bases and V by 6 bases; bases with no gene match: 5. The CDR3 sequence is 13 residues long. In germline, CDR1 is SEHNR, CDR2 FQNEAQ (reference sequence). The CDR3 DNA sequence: TGTGCCAGCAGGGAGGGACAGGGCGATGGCTACACCTTC. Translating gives CASREGQGDGYTF.

This CDR3 is CASSIPGTKGETQYF. CDR3 sequence (DNA): TGTGCCAGTAGTATCCCAGGGACGAAGGGAGAGACCCAGTACTTC. This sequence joins TRBV19 and TRBJ2-5; D assignment may be TRBD1 or TRBD2 (5 bases each). CDR3 size: 15 residues. The V and J ends lost 3 bases and 4 bases respectively, with 15 bases between them. Germline V gives CDR1 LNHDA, CDR2 SQIVND (reference sequence). Looking up the rest from reference TRBV19 and TRBJ2-5 gives the full variable domain: DGGITQSPKYLFRKEGQNVTLSCEQNLNHDAMYWYRQDPGQGLRLIYYSQIVNDFQKGDIAEGYSVSREKKESFPLTVTSAQKNPTAFYLCASSIPGTKGETQYFGPGTRLLVL.

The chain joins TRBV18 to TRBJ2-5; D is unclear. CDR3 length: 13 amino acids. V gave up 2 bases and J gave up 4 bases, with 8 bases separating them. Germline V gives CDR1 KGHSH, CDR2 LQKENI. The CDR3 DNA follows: TGTGCCAGCTCACCAACATCGGTAGAGACCCAGTACTTC. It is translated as CASSPTSVETQYF. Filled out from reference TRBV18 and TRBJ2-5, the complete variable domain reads NAGVMQNPRHLVRRRGQEARLRCSPMKGHSHVYWYRQLPEEGLKFMVYLQKENIIDESGMPKERFSAEFPKEGPSILRIQQVVRGDSAAYFCASSPTSVETQYFGPGTRLLVL.

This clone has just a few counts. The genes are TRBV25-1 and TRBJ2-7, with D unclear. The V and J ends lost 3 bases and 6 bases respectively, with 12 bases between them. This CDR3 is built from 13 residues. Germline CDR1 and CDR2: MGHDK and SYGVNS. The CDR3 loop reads CASSDQDGREQYF. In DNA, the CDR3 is TGTGCCAGCAGTGACCAGGACGGGCGCGAGCAGTACTTC.

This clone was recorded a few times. The CDR3 DNA sequence: TGTGCCAGCAGCTTAGGCCTCAGCCTCCTCTATGGCTACACCTTC. Protein sequence: CASSLGLSLLYGYTF. This chain links TRBV11-2 with TRBJ1-2; D is uncertain. CDR3 length: 15 amino acids. The V gene lost 1 base and the J gene lost 4 bases, with 13 bases spanning the gap. Germline assignment: CDR1 SGHAT and CDR2 FQNNGV.

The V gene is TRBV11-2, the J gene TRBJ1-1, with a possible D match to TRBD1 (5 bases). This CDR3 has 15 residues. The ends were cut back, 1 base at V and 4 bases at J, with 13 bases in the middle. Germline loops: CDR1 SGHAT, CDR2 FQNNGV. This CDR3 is CASSLAGDTGTEAFF. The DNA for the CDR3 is TGTGCCAGCAGCTTAGCGGGGGATACGGGCACTGAAGCTTTCTTT.

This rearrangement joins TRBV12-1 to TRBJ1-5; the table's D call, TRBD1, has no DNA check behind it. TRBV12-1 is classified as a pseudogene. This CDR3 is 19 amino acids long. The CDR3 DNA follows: TGTGCCAGCAGCTCGGAAGATACAGGTCCTGGGTGTAGCAATCAGCCCCAGCATTTT. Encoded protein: CASSSEDTGPGCSNQPQHF.

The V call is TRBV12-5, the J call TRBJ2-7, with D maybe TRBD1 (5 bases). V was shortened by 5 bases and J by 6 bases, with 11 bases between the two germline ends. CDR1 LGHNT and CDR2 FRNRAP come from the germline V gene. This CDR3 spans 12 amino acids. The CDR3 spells CASGLGPSEQYF. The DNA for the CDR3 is TGTGCTAGTGGTCTGGGGCCCAGCGAGCAGTACTTC.

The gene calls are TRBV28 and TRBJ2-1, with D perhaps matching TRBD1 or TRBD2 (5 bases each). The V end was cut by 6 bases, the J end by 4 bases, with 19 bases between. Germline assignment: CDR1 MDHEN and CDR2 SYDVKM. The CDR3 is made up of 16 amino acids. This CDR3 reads CASSGLSRGPYNEQFF. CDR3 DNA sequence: TGTGCCAGCAGCGGCTTATCTAGGGGACCTTACAATGAGCAGTTCTTC.

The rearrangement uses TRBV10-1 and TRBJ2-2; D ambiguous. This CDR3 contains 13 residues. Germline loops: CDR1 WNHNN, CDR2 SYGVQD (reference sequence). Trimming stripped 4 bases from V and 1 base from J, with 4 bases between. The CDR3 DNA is TGCGCCAGCAGTGCGAAGAACACCGGGGAGCTGTTTTTT. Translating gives CASSAKNTGELFF.

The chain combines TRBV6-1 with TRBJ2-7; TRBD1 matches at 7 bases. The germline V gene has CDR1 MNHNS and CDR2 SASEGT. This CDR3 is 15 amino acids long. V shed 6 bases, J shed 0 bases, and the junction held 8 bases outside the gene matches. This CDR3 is CASSRGQTSSYEQYF. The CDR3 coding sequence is TGTGCCAGCAGCCGGGGACAGACCAGCTCCTACGAGCAGTACTTC.

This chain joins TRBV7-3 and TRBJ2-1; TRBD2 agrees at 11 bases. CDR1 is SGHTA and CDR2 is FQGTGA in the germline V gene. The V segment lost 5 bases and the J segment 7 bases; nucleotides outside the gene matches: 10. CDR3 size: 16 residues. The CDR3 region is CASSPMVAGGFNEQFF. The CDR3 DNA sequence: TGTGCCAGCAGCCCAATGGTAGCGGGAGGGTTTAATGAGCAGTTCTTC.

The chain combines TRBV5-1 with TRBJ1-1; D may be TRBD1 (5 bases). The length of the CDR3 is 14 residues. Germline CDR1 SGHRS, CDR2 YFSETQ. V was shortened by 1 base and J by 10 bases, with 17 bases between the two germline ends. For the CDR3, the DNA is TGCGCCAGCAGCTTGAGGGACGGACGGTCGGCAGCTTTCTTT. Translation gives CASSLRDGRSAAFF.

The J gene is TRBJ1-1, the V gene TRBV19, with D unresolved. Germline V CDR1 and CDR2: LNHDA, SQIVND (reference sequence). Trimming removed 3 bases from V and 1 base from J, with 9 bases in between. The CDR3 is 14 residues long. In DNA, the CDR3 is TGTGCCAGTAGTATCCCTCCCCCGAACACTGAAGCTTTCTTT. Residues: CASSIPPPNTEAFF.

CDR3 sequence reads: CASSPSSGSYEQYF. CDR3 coding DNA: TGTGCCAGCAGCCCCTCTAGCGGGAGTTACGAGCAGTACTTC. V is TRBV6-5 and J is TRBJ2-7; 10 nucleotides line up with TRBD2. The CDR3 sequence is 14 residues long. The V segment lost 6 bases and the J segment 4 bases; nucleotides outside the gene matches: 6. Per germline, CDR1 MNHEY and CDR2 SVGAGI.

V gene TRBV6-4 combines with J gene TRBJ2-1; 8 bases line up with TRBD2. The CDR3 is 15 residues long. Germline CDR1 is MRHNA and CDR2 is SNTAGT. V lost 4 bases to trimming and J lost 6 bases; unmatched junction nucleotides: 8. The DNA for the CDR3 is TGTGCCAGCAGTGTGTACGGGAGGGCCACCAATGAGCAGTTCTTC. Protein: CASSVYGRATNEQFF.

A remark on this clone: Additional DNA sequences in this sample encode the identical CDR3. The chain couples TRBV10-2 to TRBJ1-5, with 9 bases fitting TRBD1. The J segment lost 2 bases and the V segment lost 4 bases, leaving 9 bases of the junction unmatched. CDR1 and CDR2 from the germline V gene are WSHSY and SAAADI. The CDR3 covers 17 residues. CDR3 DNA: TGCGCCAGCAGTGTGGGGACAGGGCGCCCGGGCAATCAGCCCCAGCATTTT. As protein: CASSVGTGRPGNQPQHF.

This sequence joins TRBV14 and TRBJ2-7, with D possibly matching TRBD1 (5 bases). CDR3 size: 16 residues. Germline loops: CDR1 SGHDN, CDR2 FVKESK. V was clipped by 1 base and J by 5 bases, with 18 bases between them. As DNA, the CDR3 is TGTGCCAGCAGCCAAGTTTCGAATGGGGCAGGGAACGAGCAGTACTTC. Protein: CASSQVSNGAGNEQYF.

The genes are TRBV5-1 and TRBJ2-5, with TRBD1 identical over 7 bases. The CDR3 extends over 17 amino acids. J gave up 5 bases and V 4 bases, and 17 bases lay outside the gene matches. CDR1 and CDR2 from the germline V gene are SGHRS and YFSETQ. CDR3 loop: CASSPDPGTVLGETQYF. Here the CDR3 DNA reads TGCGCCAGCAGCCCGGACCCCGGGACAGTCCTCGGCGAGACCCAGTACTTC. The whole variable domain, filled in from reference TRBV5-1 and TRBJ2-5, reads KAGVTQTPRYLIKTRGQQVTLSCSPISGHRSVSWYQQTPGQGLQFLFEYFSETQRNKGNFPGRFSGRQFSNSRSEMNVSTLELGDSALYLCASSPDPGTVLGETQYFGPGTRLLVL.

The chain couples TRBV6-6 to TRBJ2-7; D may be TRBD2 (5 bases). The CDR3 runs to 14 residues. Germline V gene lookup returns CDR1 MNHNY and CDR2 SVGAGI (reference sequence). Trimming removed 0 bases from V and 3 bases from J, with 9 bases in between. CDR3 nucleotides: TGTGCCAGCAGTTACTCGCGACTATACTACGAGCAGTACTTC. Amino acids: CASSYSRLYYEQYF.

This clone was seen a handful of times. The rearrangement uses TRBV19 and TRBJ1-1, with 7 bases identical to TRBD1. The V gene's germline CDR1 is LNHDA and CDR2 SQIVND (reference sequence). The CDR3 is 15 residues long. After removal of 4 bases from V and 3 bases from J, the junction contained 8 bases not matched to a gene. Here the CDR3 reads CASSNRQGVHTEAFF. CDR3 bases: TGTGCCAGTAGTAATCGACAGGGTGTGCACACTGAAGCTTTCTTT.

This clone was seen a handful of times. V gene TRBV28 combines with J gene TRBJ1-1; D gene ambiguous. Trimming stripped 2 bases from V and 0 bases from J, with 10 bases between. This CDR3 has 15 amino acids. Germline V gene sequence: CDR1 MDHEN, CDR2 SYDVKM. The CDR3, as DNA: TGTGCCAGCAGTTTAGGGCGGATTATGAACACTGAAGCTTTCTTT. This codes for CASSLGRIMNTEAFF.

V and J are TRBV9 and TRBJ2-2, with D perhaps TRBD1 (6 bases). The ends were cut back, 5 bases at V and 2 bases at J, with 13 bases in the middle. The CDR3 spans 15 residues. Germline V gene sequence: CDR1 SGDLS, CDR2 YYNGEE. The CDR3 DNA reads TGTGCCAGCAGGACGGGACAACAAAACACCGGGGAGCTGTTTTTT. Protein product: CASRTGQQNTGELFF.

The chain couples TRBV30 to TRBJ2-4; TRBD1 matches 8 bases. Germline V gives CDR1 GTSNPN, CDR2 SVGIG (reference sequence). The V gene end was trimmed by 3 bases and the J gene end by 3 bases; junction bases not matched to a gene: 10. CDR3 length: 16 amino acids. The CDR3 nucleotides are TGTGCCTGGAGGGCGCCGGGACAGGTGGTCAAAAACATTCAGTACTTC. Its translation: CAWRAPGQVVKNIQYF.